Sequencing of this TCR beta chain was carried out in a study of blood T cell repertoires in COVID-19. Overall study: Some COVID-19 samples were acute and others convalescent; all came from the United States, Italy and Spain.

The germline V and J ends were trimmed by 2 bases and 8 bases, with 10 bases remaining between them. Germline-derived CDR1 and CDR2 are MGHRA and YSYEKL. The CDR3 is 12 amino acids. Here immunoSEQ multiplex PCR was the method, and the copy in TCRdb shows in-frame clones only, minus some. Of 90,000 to 150,000 clones in the sample, less than 85% are singletons; the top ten hold around 2.3%. The rearrangement joins TRBV4-1 to TRBJ2-7, with a tentative D call TRBD2 (6 bases). This clonotype was sampled from a man between 50 and 59 years old with acute or convalescent COVID-19. The specimen was peripheral blood. CDR3 region: CASSQRDSKQYF. Written as DNA, the CDR3 is TGCGCCAGCAGCCAAAGGGACTCCAAGCAGTACTTC.